A selection of T cell receptor beta chains follows, all from one sample in a study of cytomegalovirus exposure and HLA in healthy donors. Using immunoSEQ multiplex PCR, the repertoire was profiled, and TCRdb retains in-frame clones only, with some absent. The sample carries about 130,000 clones, just under 85% recorded once. What was sequenced was PBMCs. These receptors were obtained from a boy aged 2 to 10 in good health and CMV-seronegative. Each CDR3 is given with its conserved first and last residue. The D gene is left open where the match is weak. Size is stated for part of the rows, as once, few or many counts, or as a class when the clone is expanded.

abundance,j_gene,v_gene,d_gene,CDR3aa,CDR3nt
few,TRBJ1-1,TRBV5-6,.,CASSFGGHTEAFF,TGTGCCAGCAGCTTTGGCGGGCACACTGAAGCTTTCTTT
.,TRBJ1-2,TRBV13,TRBD1,CASSFGTVDGYTF,TGTGCCAGCAGCTTTGGGACAGTGGATGGCTACACCTTC
.,TRBJ1-2,TRBV19,TRBD1,CASSFGQGGVYGYTF,TGTGCCAGTAGTTTTGGACAGGGTGGGGTCTATGGCTACACCTTC
few,TRBJ2-2,TRBV5-8,.,CASSQGADYTGELFF,TGTGCCAGCAGCCAAGGGGCCGATTACACCGGGGAGCTGTTTTTT
once,TRBJ2-2,TRBV7-7,.,CASSLVSPLANTGELFF,TGTGCTAGCAGCTTAGTCTCTCCGCTAGCCAACACCGGGGAGCTGTTTTTT
.,TRBJ1-1,TRBV6-5,.,CASSLAGTEAFF,TGTGCCAGCAGTTTGGCCGGGACAGAAGCTTTCTTT
.,TRBJ2-1,TRBV7-7,TRBD2,CASNLGLAAENEQFF,TGTGCTAGCAACTTAGGACTAGCGGCTGAGAATGAGCAGTTCTTC
few,TRBJ1-1,TRBV4-1,TRBD1,CASNDRVGTEAFF,TGCGCCAGCAATGACAGGGTTGGGACTGAAGCTTTCTTT
.,TRBJ1-3,TRBV14,.,CASSQVGSTIYF,TGTGCCAGCAGCCAAGTAGGGAGCACCATATATTTT
.,TRBJ2-1,TRBV18,TRBD2,CASSPSLADNEQFF,TGTGCCAGCTCACCCTCACTAGCGGACAATGAGCAGTTCTTC
.,TRBJ1-2,TRBV19,.,CASSSNLCGYTF,TGTGCCAGTAGCTCTAACCTCTGTGGCTACACCTTC
few,TRBJ2-7,TRBV7-9,TRBD1,CASSFGQGNEQYF,TGTGCCAGCAGCTTCGGACAGGGGAACGAGCAGTACTTC
once,TRBJ1-1,TRBV11-2,.,CASSPLDSSEVFF,TGTGCCAGCAGCCCTCTCGACAGTTCGGAAGTTTTCTTT
.,TRBJ2-1,TRBV4-2,TRBD2,CASSQDLSSGGHEQFF,TGTGCCAGCAGCCAAGATCTGTCTAGCGGGGGCCATGAGCAGTTCTTC
.,TRBJ2-3,TRBV7-8,TRBD2,CASSPRSGRASSTDTQYF,TGTGCCAGCAGCCCCCGTAGCGGGAGGGCCTCTAGCACAGATACGCAGTATTTT
.,TRBJ2-4,TRBV19,TRBD2,CASSAIAGTIAKNIQYF,TGTGCCAGTAGTGCCATAGCGGGGACAATAGCCAAAAACATTCAGTACTTC
.,TRBJ2-1,TRBV10-3,TRBD2,CAISESTSGTIYNEQFF,TGTGCCATCAGTGAGTCGACTAGCGGGACCATCTACAATGAGCAGTTCTTC
few,TRBJ2-7,TRBV11-2,TRBD2,CASSSLGGGSYEQYF,TGTGCCAGCAGCTCCTTGGGCGGGGGGTCCTACGAGCAGTACTTC
.,TRBJ1-1,TRBV9,.,CASSVDWAVAANTEAFF,TGTGCCAGCAGCGTAGACTGGGCCGTGGCAGCCAACACTGAAGCTTTCTTT
.,TRBJ1-5,TRBV30,.,CAWSGGLVSNQPQHF,TGTGCCTGGAGTGGAGGCCTAGTTAGCAATCAGCCCCAGCATTTT
.,TRBJ1-1,TRBV7-2,.,CASRMTGTEAFF,TGTGCCAGCAGGATGACAGGAACTGAAGCTTTCTTT
.,TRBJ2-3,TRBV6-4,TRBD2,CASSPLGGTDTQYF,TGTGCCAGCAGTCCGTTGGGGGGGACAGATACGCAGTATTTT
.,TRBJ1-2,TRBV29-1,.,CSVLQGNYGYTF,TGCAGCGTTCTACAGGGAAACTATGGCTACACCTTC
.,TRBJ1-1,TRBV13,.,CASSFPSRGDTEAFF,TGTGCCAGCAGCTTTCCCTCACGCGGGGACACTGAAGCTTTCTTT
.,TRBJ1-1,TRBV6-4,.,CASSDSGGQAFF,TGTGCCAGCAGTGACTCGGGGGGGCAGGCTTTCTTT
few,TRBJ1-3,TRBV6-1,.,CASSRKTSGNTIYF,TGTGCCAGCAGTAGGAAGACATCTGGAAACACCATATATTTT
once,TRBJ2-2,TRBV6-5,.,CASSEGNTGELFF,TGTGCCAGCAGTGAGGGGAACACCGGGGAGCTGTTTTTT
few,TRBJ1-1,TRBV7-9,.,CSSSTGLVNTEAFF,TGTTCCAGCAGTACAGGGTTGGTGAACACTGAAGCTTTCTTT
.,TRBJ2-1,TRBV5-1,.,CASSFDSIYNEQFF,TGCGCCAGCAGCTTTGACTCGATCTACAATGAGCAGTTCTTC
few,TRBJ1-1,TRBV16,TRBD1,CASSRYNRDRPQNTEAFF,TGTGCCAGCAGCCGATACAACCGGGACAGGCCGCAGAACACTGAAGCTTTCTTT
.,TRBJ1-2,TRBV5-1,TRBD1,CASSLGPDRGGDYGYTF,TGCGCCAGCAGCTTGGGTCCTGACAGGGGAGGGGACTATGGCTACACCTTC
.,TRBJ1-4,TRBV6-1,.,CASSADGGGGEKLFF,TGTGCCAGCAGTGCTGACGGGGGGGGTGGGGAAAAACTGTTTTTT
once,TRBJ1-6,TRBV7-2,TRBD1,CASTPDRENPPLHF,TGTGCCAGCACCCCGGACAGGGAAAATCCACCCCTCCACTTT
few,TRBJ1-1,TRBV4-1,.,CASSQDSVSTEAFF,TGCGCCAGCAGCCAAGATTCCGTTTCGACTGAAGCTTTCTTT
few,TRBJ1-2,TRBV4-3,.,CASSQDPEVRGGGYTF,TGCGCCAGCAGCCAAGATCCTGAAGTGCGCGGCGGGGGCTACACCTTC
.,TRBJ1-5,TRBV6-1,.,CASSGREEQPQHF,TGTGCCAGCAGCGGCAGGGAGGAACAGCCCCAGCATTTT
.,TRBJ1-5,TRBV7-8,TRBD1,CASSAYPTGFDQPQHF,TGTGCCAGCAGCGCGTACCCGACAGGGTTTGATCAGCCCCAGCATTTT
.,TRBJ1-1,TRBV5-6,TRBD1,CASSFPHRGMNTEAFF,TGTGCCAGCAGCTTCCCTCACAGGGGCATGAACACTGAAGCTTTCTTT
.,TRBJ2-3,TRBV11-3,.,CASSLGTESTDTQYF,TGTGCCAGCAGCTTAGGGACAGAAAGCACAGATACGCAGTATTTT
few,TRBJ2-5,TRBV5-1,.,CASSLEPLGETQYF,TGCGCCAGCAGCTTAGAGCCCCTGGGCGAGACCCAGTACTTC
.,TRBJ1-2,TRBV6-1,.,CASPDIRYGYTF,TGTGCCAGCCCTGACATTCGCTATGGCTACACCTTC
.,TRBJ2-1,TRBV4-3,TRBD2,CASSQDSGGVYNEQFF,TGCGCCAGCAGCCAGGATAGCGGGGGGGTCTACAATGAGCAGTTCTTC
.,TRBJ1-5,TRBV19,.,CASSTPPAATRNQPQHF,TGTGCCAGTAGTACCCCCCCGGCAGCAACTAGGAATCAGCCCCAGCATTTT
.,TRBJ2-1,TRBV7-9,TRBD2,CASSFSTSGRSYNEQFF,TGTGCCAGCAGCTTCTCGACTAGCGGGCGGTCCTACAATGAGCAGTTCTTC
.,TRBJ2-1,TRBV6-5,.,CASSPGLPSNNEQFF,TGTGCCAGCAGTCCGGGACTTCCTTCTAACAATGAGCAGTTCTTC
.,TRBJ2-7,TRBV4-2,TRBD2,CASSQGPGAGGPYEQYF,TGTGCCAGCAGCCAAGGCCCTGGAGCGGGGGGGCCGTACGAGCAGTACTTC
.,TRBJ2-1,TRBV6-1,.,CASSDLRAYNEQFF,TGTGCCAGCAGTGATCTCAGGGCCTACAATGAGCAGTTCTTC
.,TRBJ1-2,TRBV4-1,.,CASSQEKGERYGYTF,TGCGCCAGCAGCCAAGAGAAGGGGGAACGATATGGCTACACCTTC
.,TRBJ2-7,TRBV13,TRBD1,CASGGQGVYEQYF,TGTGCCAGCGGGGGACAGGGAGTCTACGAGCAGTACTTC
.,TRBJ2-7,TRBV6-5,.,CASRQYFGGYEQYF,TGTGCCAGCAGACAATACTTCGGAGGCTACGAGCAGTACTTC
.,TRBJ1-3,TRBV6-5,.,CASRDTDHRGNTIYF,TGTGCCAGCAGGGACACGGACCACAGAGGAAACACCATATATTTT
.,TRBJ1-4,TRBV7-9,.,CASSLRGNENEKLFF,TGTGCCAGCAGCTTAAGAGGGAATGAGAATGAAAAACTGTTTTTT
.,TRBJ1-2,TRBV27,TRBD1,CASSLSQGDGYTF,TGTGCCAGCAGTTTATCCCAGGGGGATGGCTACACCTTC
.,TRBJ2-3,TRBV5-1,TRBD1,CASSLMGQNTDTQYF,TGCGCCAGCAGCTTGATGGGACAGAACACAGATACGCAGTATTTT
.,TRBJ2-7,TRBV9,.,CASSPTGLFTYEQYF,TGTGCCAGCAGCCCGACGGGACTGTTTACCTACGAGCAGTACTTC
.,TRBJ1-5,TRBV7-9,.,CASSEDELGREPQHF,TGTGCCAGCAGCGAAGACGAGCTTGGGAGGGAGCCCCAGCATTTT